This TCR beta chain was observed in a study of vaccination effects on CD4 cells after COVID-19. ViraFEST used viral peptide pools to expand antigen-specific CD4+ T cells before sequencing. Following culture for ten to eleven days, CD4+ T cells were isolated. Participants were given two doses of BNT162b2 or mRNA-1273 vaccine. At days 3 and 7, half of the medium was exchanged for IL-2 medium. Turning to this clone: Its target is unknown.

This CDR3 is built from 12 residues. The V gene lost 7 bases and the J gene lost 2 bases, with 8 bases spanning the gap. In germline, CDR1 is MGHDK, CDR2 SYGVNS. Here immunoSEQ multiplex PCR was the method, and the copy in TCRdb shows in-frame clones only, minus some. The sample shows 15,000 or so clones, roughly 76% of them seen only once. The starting material was CD4+ T cells from PBMCs cultured with HCoV-NL63 spike peptides, obtained after COVID-19 vaccination. The sequence derives from a human donor who received a COVID-19 vaccine. This chain uses TRBV25-1 with TRBJ1-2; no firm D call. CDR3 in amino acids: CASKEGNYGYTF. The CDR3 DNA sequence: TGTGCCAGCAAAGAAGGAAACTATGGCTACACCTTC.